These 32 T cell receptor beta chains share one sample of origin, sequenced in a study of identical twins. TCRdb reprocessed the 5' RACE reads via MiXCR and lists one record per CDR3 protein. The sample has 700,000 or so distinct CDR3 sequences; approximately 9% are singletons. These records were also assigned to another study, of yellow fever vaccine responses in identical twins.

The source material was PBMCs. Receptors were obtained from a woman aged 18-30 years in good health.

This chain uses TRBV20-1 with TRBJ2-7; the D gene is possibly TRBD2 (6 bases). Deletions cut 4 bases from V and 3 bases from J, with 13 bases between. The germline gives CDR1 DFQATT, CDR2 SNEGSKA (reference sequence). This CDR3 has 13 residues. The CDR3 region is CSATFGSLYEQYF. CDR3 DNA sequence: TGCAGTGCTACCTTCGGGAGTCTCTACGAGCAGTACTTC.

This clonotype has only a few counts. J is TRBJ1-1 and V is TRBV3-1, with D tentatively TRBD1 (6 bases). The V gene lost 9 bases and the J gene lost 2 bases, with 16 bases spanning the gap. CDR3 length equals 14 residues. Germline CDR1 reads LGHDT; CDR2 reads YNNKEL (reference sequence). The CDR3 spells CARACRGANTEAFF. CDR3 sequence (DNA): TGTGCCAGAGCCTGTCGGGGGGCAAACACTGAAGCTTTCTTT.

The chain combines TRBV12-3 or TRBV12-4 with TRBJ1-3; no reliable D call. This CDR3 region has 13 residues. Trimming left V 6 bases short and J 1 base short, with 7 bases between. In nucleotides, the CDR3 is TGTGCCAGCAGCCGCAGGTCTGGAAACACCATATATTTT. Protein sequence: CASSRRSGNTIYF.

This clonotype has a handful of counts. The V call is TRBV4-1, the J call TRBJ1-2; D call uncertain. CDR3 length equals 11 residues. With 3 bases removed from V and 10 bases from J, the gap between germline ends came to 9 bases. CDR1 and CDR2 (germline): MGHRA, YSYEKL. CDR3 nucleotide sequence: TGCGCCAGCAGCCAGGGCAGATTCTACACCTTC. Protein sequence: CASSQGRFYTF.

In nucleotides, the CDR3 is TGCAGCGTTCTCCAGGGCCCCTATGGCTACACCTTC. As protein: CSVLQGPYGYTF. The chain carries TRBV29-1 and TRBJ1-2; perhaps TRBD1 as D (5 bases). The CDR3 is 12 amino acids. The ends were cut back, 5 bases at V and 4 bases at J, with 11 bases in the middle. Germline loops: CDR1 SQVTM, CDR2 ANQGSEA. The entire variable domain, with the rest obtained from reference TRBV29-1 and TRBJ1-2, is as follows: SAVISQKPSRDICQRGTSLTIQCQVDSQVTMMFWYRQQPGQSLTLIATANQGSEATYESGFVIDKFPISRPNLTFSTLTVSNMSPEDSSIYLCSVLQGPYGYTFGSGTRLTVV.

This clonotype was counted between two and nine times. J is TRBJ2-5 and V is TRBV28; maybe TRBD2 (5 bases). CDR1 MDHEN and CDR2 SYDVKM come from the germline V gene. With 7 bases removed from V and 4 bases from J, the gap between germline ends came to 13 bases. The CDR3 extends over 13 amino acids. The CDR3 sequence is CASIRGVGETQYF. The CDR3 DNA follows: TGTGCCAGCATCCGGGGTGTGGGAGAGACCCAGTACTTC. Filled out from reference TRBV28 and TRBJ2-5, the complete variable domain reads DVKVTQSSRYLVKRTGEKVFLECVQDMDHENMFWYRQDPGLGLRLIYFSYDVKMKEKGDIPEGYSVSREKKERFSLILESASTNQTSMYLCASIRGVGETQYFGPGTRLLVL.

This clonotype was recorded a few times. CDR3 DNA: TGCGCCAGCAGCTTCGGAGTCCAGGGTGGGGAAAAACTGTTTTTT. Translating gives CASSFGVQGGEKLFF. This sequence joins TRBV5-1 and TRBJ1-4; D is perhaps TRBD1 (5 bases). The CDR3 runs 15 residues. Per germline, CDR1 SGHRS and CDR2 YFSETQ. V lost 2 bases and J 8 bases, leaving 16 bases between the germline ends.

This clonotype was seen at least ten times. The chain couples TRBV7-9 to TRBJ2-7; tentative D call: TRBD1 (5 bases). The CDR3 totals 12 residues. In germline, CDR1 is SEHNR, CDR2 FQNEAQ (reference sequence). The V and J ends lost 5 bases and 1 base respectively, with 6 bases between them. The chain's CDR3 is CASSGASYEQYF. CDR3 nucleotide sequence: TGTGCCAGCAGCGGGGCATCCTACGAGCAGTACTTC.

This clonotype has just a few counts. The chain joins TRBV9 to TRBJ2-7; D call uncertain. The germline CDR1 and CDR2 sequences are SGDLS and YYNGEE. Trimming removed 4 bases at V and 4 bases at J, with 18 bases between. The CDR3 extends over 15 amino acids. CDR3 nucleotide sequence: TGTGCCAGCAGCCCAGGCTCCTTAAAACATTACGAGCAGTACTTC. The encoded protein is CASSPGSLKHYEQYF.

This clonotype was detected only a few times. The chain employs TRBV7-9 and TRBJ2-1; 7 bases are shared with TRBD1. The CDR3 covers 14 residues. Unmatched junction bases numbered 13, after V lost 3 bases and J lost 14 bases. Germline loops: CDR1 SEHNR, CDR2 FQNEAQ (reference sequence). The CDR3 protein is CASSLIKGDRPEFF. Written as DNA, the CDR3 is TGTGCCAGCAGCTTGATCAAGGGGGACAGACCGGAGTTCTTC.

This clonotype has just a few counts. J is TRBJ2-7 and V is TRBV5-1; TRBD2 matches 11 bases. The J segment lost 2 bases and the V segment lost 7 bases, leaving 11 bases of the junction unmatched. The germline V gene has CDR1 SGHRS and CDR2 YFSETQ. This CDR3 spans 16 amino acids. CDR3 sequence: CASPCPETSGTYEQYF. The CDR3 region has the DNA TGCGCCAGCCCCTGCCCCGAGACTAGCGGGACCTACGAGCAGTACTTC.

The V call is TRBV20-1, the J call TRBJ2-7; 7 positions agree with TRBD1. With 7 bases clipped from V and 5 bases from J, the junction kept 11 bases outside the gene matches. The CDR3 covers 13 residues. The germline V gene encodes CDR1 DFQATT and CDR2 SNEGSKA (reference sequence). CDR3 sequence reads: CSVLSGTEDEQYF. In nucleotides, the CDR3 is TGCAGTGTTCTGTCCGGGACAGAAGACGAGCAGTACTTC.

There are many counts of this clonotype. The genes are TRBV5-5 and TRBJ1-6, with TRBD1 matching 9 bases. CDR3 length: 15 amino acids. Germline values: CDR1 SGHKS, CDR2 YYEKEE (reference sequence). V dropped 3 bases and J dropped 13; count of bases not matched to a gene: 11. The CDR3 DNA is TGTGCCAGCAGCTGGACAGGGGAGCGCGGTAGCCCCCTCCACTTT. It specifies CASSWTGERGSPLHF.

This clonotype has a count of ten or more. The chain links TRBV7-2 to TRBJ2-1; TRBD1 matches 12 bases. Germline V gene sequence: CDR1 SGHTA, CDR2 FQGNSA. The CDR3 extends over 16 amino acids. The junction had 6 bases not matched to a gene; V was cut back by 3 bases and J by 6 bases. The CDR3 DNA reads TGTGCCAGCAGCTTCGACTTGGGACAGGGGGCCAATGAGCAGTTCTTC. Translating gives CASSFDLGQGANEQFF.

Only a few counts were recorded for this clonotype. The V call is TRBV12-3 or TRBV12-4, the J call TRBJ2-2; D not certain. The CDR3 is made up of 16 amino acids. Trimming took off 6 bases at V and 0 bases at J, with 14 bases between the two ends. The CDR3 here is CASRGRALANTGELFF. As DNA, the CDR3 is TGTGCCAGCAGAGGCCGGGCGCTGGCGAACACCGGGGAGCTGTTTTTT.

In this sample, this clonotype turned up a few times. The chain combines TRBV6-1 with TRBJ2-3; 10 bases map to TRBD2. The CDR3 consists of 18 residues. The V gene end was trimmed by 6 bases and the J gene end by 0 bases; junction bases not matched to a gene: 12. Germline values: CDR1 MNHNS, CDR2 SASEGT. Written as DNA, the CDR3 is TGTGCCAGCAGCCCTCCGATAGCGGGAGGACCAAGCACAGATACGCAGTATTTT. Its translation: CASSPPIAGGPSTDTQYF.

This clonotype was seen a handful of times. The CDR3: CASRPQRSSYNEQFF. DNA of the CDR3: TGTGCCAGCAGACCTCAACGCAGCTCCTACAATGAGCAGTTCTTC. The gene calls are TRBV6-2 or TRBV6-3 and TRBJ2-1; unclear D gene. The germline V gene encodes CDR1 MNHEY and CDR2 SVGEGT. V lost 6 bases and J lost 0, with 12 bases in between. This CDR3 comprises 15 residues.

The table lists this clonotype with a few counts. The genes are TRBV18 and TRBJ2-7; D is ambiguous. Per germline, CDR1 KGHSH and CDR2 LQKENI. The ends were cut back, 1 base at V and 10 bases at J, with 14 bases in the middle. The CDR3 length is 13 residues. CDR3 bases: TGTGCCAGCTCACCACTTCCCCTCAACACCCAGTACTTC. Amino acids: CASSPLPLNTQYF.

The V gene is TRBV3-1, the J gene TRBJ1-5; D is possibly TRBD1 (6 bases). Germline V gene sequence: CDR1 LGHDT, CDR2 YNNKEL (reference sequence). The CDR3 consists of 14 residues. V lost 0 bases and J lost 7, with 10 bases in between. DNA of the CDR3: TGTGCCAGCAGCCAAGATACAGGGAGCCAGCCCCAGCATTTT. Encoded protein: CASSQDTGSQPQHF.

The rearrangement links TRBV11-2 to TRBJ2-3, with 13 bases lining up with TRBD2. This CDR3 spans 19 amino acids. V lost 7 bases and J lost 0; bases outside the gene matches: 13. In germline, CDR1 is SGHAT, CDR2 FQNNGV. The CDR3 bases are TGTGCCAGCACCCCGGGGGGACTAGCGGGAAGGTTTAGCACAGATACGCAGTATTTT. Protein sequence: CASTPGGLAGRFSTDTQYF.

This clonotype showed up many times. The chain employs TRBV20-1 and TRBJ2-5; 9 positions agree with TRBD2. The CDR3 is 14 amino acids. The junction had 5 bases not matched to a gene; V was cut back by 4 bases and J by 2 bases. CDR1 is DFQATT, CDR2 SNEGSKA, per germline (reference sequence). Here the CDR3 DNA reads TGCAGTGCTATCCTAGCGGGGAAACAAGAGACCCAGTACTTC. This translates into CSAILAGKQETQYF.

This clonotype was observed a few times. The rearrangement uses TRBV9 and TRBJ2-5; a weak D match, TRBD1 (5 bases). This CDR3 has 14 amino acids. The V end lost 0 bases, the J end lost 3 bases, and 9 bases lay between the germline ends. CDR1 is SGDLS, CDR2 YYNGEE, per germline. The CDR3 DNA is TGTGCCAGCAGCGTAGGGGTCAGGGAAGAGACCCAGTACTTC. It encodes CASSVGVREETQYF.

In its sample, this clonotype was seen many times. This sequence joins TRBV28 and TRBJ2-7; 10 nucleotides agree with TRBD2. The CDR3 has 16 residues. V lost 3 bases, J lost 2 bases, and 7 bases stayed unmatched. Germline CDR1 is MDHEN and CDR2 is SYDVKM. In DNA, the CDR3 is TGTGCCAGCAGTTTCGGTTCTAGCGGGAGAGCCTACGAGCAGTACTTC. Its protein product is CASSFGSSGRAYEQYF.

This chain links TRBV29-1 with TRBJ2-6, with D unclear. The V gene's germline CDR1 is SQVTM and CDR2 ANQGSEA. This CDR3 is 15 amino acids long. Trimming took 3 bases from V and 1 from J, leaving 10 bases between them. CDR3 bases: TGCAGCGTTGATCCTGGAGTATCTGGGGCCAACGTCCTGACTTTC. Translation: CSVDPGVSGANVLTF.

The gene calls are TRBV7-2 and TRBJ1-5; D may be TRBD1 (6 bases). The length of the CDR3 is 14 residues. CDR1 and CDR2 (germline): SGHTA, FQGNSA. V lost 3 bases to trimming and J lost 6 bases, with 12 bases between them. The CDR3 DNA reads TGTGCCAGCAGCTTTGGGGGGGCGATTCAGCCCCAGCATTTT. Residues: CASSFGGAIQPQHF.

Many counts were recorded for this clonotype. The V gene is TRBV12-3 or TRBV12-4, the J gene TRBJ2-1; 8 bases align to TRBD2. This CDR3 comprises 15 residues. With 7 bases clipped from V and 7 bases from J, the junction kept 12 bases outside the gene matches. The CDR3 region has the DNA TGTGCCAGCACCATTAGCGGGGCTGGAAGGAATGAGCAGTTCTTC. This gives the protein CASTISGAGRNEQFF.

The table lists this clonotype with many counts. The chain carries TRBV6-2 or TRBV6-3 and TRBJ2-7; 7 nucleotides line up with TRBD2. The CDR3 runs 16 residues. Germline assignment: CDR1 MNHEY and CDR2 SVGEGT. The trim removed 6 bases at V and 3 bases at J, leaving 14 bases unmatched. Here the CDR3 reads CASSPAGGAGFYEQYF. The CDR3, as DNA: TGTGCCAGCAGCCCCGCTGGTGGAGCGGGATTCTACGAGCAGTACTTC.

The chain recombines TRBV7-2 with TRBJ2-2; D may be TRBD2 (6 bases). Deletions cut 3 bases from V and 3 bases from J, with 11 bases between. CDR1 is SGHTA, CDR2 FQGNSA, per germline. The CDR3 is made up of 15 amino acids. The CDR3 coding sequence is TGTGCCAGCAGCTTTACGGGAGAGGACACCGGGGAGCTGTTTTTT. Protein sequence: CASSFTGEDTGELFF.

This clonotype was observed a few times. This chain links TRBV12-3 or TRBV12-4 with TRBJ2-7; a possible D gene is TRBD2 (5 bases). The CDR3 spans 14 residues. Trimming cost V 3 bases and J 3 bases, with 12 bases left between them. CDR3 in amino acids: CASSFTGNVYEQYF. In DNA, the CDR3 is TGTGCCAGCAGTTTCACCGGGAACGTCTACGAGCAGTACTTC.

Concerning this clonotype: The junction and the germline gene differ at one end; a read error may be behind it. The V and J genes are TRBV4-1 and TRBJ2-7; 7 bases align to TRBD1. This CDR3 region has 10 residues. Germline CDR1 reads MGHRA; CDR2 reads YSYEKL. The CDR3 spells CASSHPKGAF. In nucleotides, the CDR3 is TGCGCCAGCAGCCATCCCAAGGGGGCCTTC.

The V call is TRBV23-1, the J call TRBJ2-7, with a weak D call TRBD2 (6 bases). TRBV23-1 carries the ORF label, with uncertain function. The CDR3 extends over 15 amino acids. Trimming took 7 bases from V and 3 from J, leaving 19 bases between them. For the CDR3, the DNA is TGCGCCAGCATCCACGGTCGGAGGGTCTACTACGAGCAGTACTTC. This sequence encodes CASIHGRRVYYEQYF.

This clonotype was counted ten times or more. The gene calls are TRBV6-2 or TRBV6-3 and TRBJ2-1, with D possibly being TRBD1 (5 bases). V was clipped by 2 bases and J by 11 bases, with 10 bases between them. The CDR3 runs 12 residues. Per germline, CDR1 MNHEY and CDR2 SVGEGT. The DNA for the CDR3 is TGTGCCAGCAGTTACCAGGGTAATAAGCAGTTCTTC. This sequence encodes CASSYQGNKQFF.